This is a list of T cell receptor beta chains from one sample in a study of T cell responses to AZD1222 COVID-19 vaccine. Generated by immunoSEQ multiplex PCR, the TCRdb table keeps only in-frame clones and is missing some. In the table there are around 130,000 clones, 88% of which are singletons. Sequenced here: peripheral blood, sampled 28 days after the second AZD1222 dose. The receptors were gathered from an adult who received the AZD1222 COVID-19 vaccine. CDR3s include the opening cysteine and the closing phenylalanine or tryptophan. Fields, in order: D gene, V gene, J gene, CDR3 length, clone size, CDR3 protein, CDR3 DNA. D genes are given only for firm matches. Some rows have no size entry. The others give once, few or many, or a class for an expanded clone.

>NA|TRBV7-2|TRBJ1-2|15|NA
CASSPPGSANYGYTF
TGTGCCAGCAGCCCCCCCGGTTCAGCTAACTATGGCTACACCTTC
>NA|TRBV4-3|TRBJ2-7|15|NA
CASSSSTVQVSEQYF
TGCGCCAGCAGCTCCTCGACGGTCCAGGTCTCCGAGCAGTACTTC
>NA|TRBV11-1|TRBJ1-6|15|NA
CASSLVGGANSPLHF
TGTGCCAGCAGCTTAGTCGGGGGAGCGAATTCACCCCTCCACTTT
>NA|TRBV5-6|TRBJ1-2|14|NA
CASSLGRGNYGYTF
TGTGCCAGCAGCTTGGGTCGTGGTAACTATGGCTACACCTTC
>NA|TRBV9|TRBJ1-1|14|NA
CASSPRAVNTEAFF
TGTGCCAGCAGCCCAAGGGCCGTGAACACTGAAGCTTTCTTT
>TRBD1|TRBV27|TRBJ1-6|14|NA
CASSQGALNSPLHF
TGTGCCAGCAGCCAGGGGGCCCTTAATTCACCCCTCCACTTT
>NA|TRBV6-5|TRBJ2-7|15|NA
CASSYTSGLGYEQYF
TGTGCCAGCAGTTACACATCAGGGTTGGGCTACGAGCAGTACTTC
>NA|TRBV7-9|TRBJ2-7|16|NA
CASSLESSGSFYEQYF
TGTGCCAGCAGCTTAGAGTCAAGCGGGTCCTTTTACGAGCAGTACTTC
>TRBD1|TRBV30|TRBJ1-1|13|NA
CASGRQGNTEAFF
TGTGCCTCTGGAAGACAGGGGAACACTGAAGCTTTCTTT
>NA|TRBV4-1|TRBJ1-5|14|NA
CASSPLGGGQPQHF
TGCGCCAGCAGCCCGCTTGGGGGGGGGCAGCCCCAGCATTTT
>NA|TRBV5-3|TRBJ1-1|13|NA
CARSQRGYTEAFF
TGTGCCAGAAGTCAAAGGGGGTACACTGAAGCTTTCTTT
>NA|TRBV28|TRBJ1-2|17|NA
CASSLYPWGGTFYGYTF
TGTGCCAGCAGTTTATACCCGTGGGGGGGAACTTTCTATGGCTACACCTTC
>NA|TRBV11-2|TRBJ1-6|13|once
CASSLGTEFPLHF
TGTGCCAGCAGCTTAGGGACAGAATTTCCCCTCCACTTT
>TRBD1|TRBV19|TRBJ1-2|14|once
CASSLGQGASGYTF
TGTGCCAGTAGCCTCGGACAGGGGGCCTCTGGCTACACCTTC
>TRBD1|TRBV9|TRBJ2-5|15|NA
CASSVGDRDEETQYF
TGTGCCAGCAGCGTAGGGGACAGGGATGAAGAGACCCAGTACTTC
>TRBD2|TRBV2|TRBJ2-7|14|NA
CASSGRWGGYEQYF
TGTGCCAGCAGCGGGAGATGGGGGGGCTACGAGCAGTACTTC
>NA|TRBV12-3/TRBV12-4|TRBJ1-1|13|NA
CASSFGRNTEAFF
TGTGCCAGCAGTTTCGGGCGTAACACTGAAGCTTTCTTT
>NA|TRBV18|TRBJ1-5|13|NA
CASSPVENQPQHF
TGTGCCAGCTCACCAGTGGAAAATCAGCCCCAGCATTTT
>TRBD1|TRBV27|TRBJ1-2|15|NA
CASSLFKTGNYGYTF
TGTGCCAGCAGTTTATTCAAGACAGGGAACTATGGCTACACCTTC
>NA|TRBV12-3/TRBV12-4|TRBJ2-1|12|NA
CASLQGLGEQFF
TGTGCCAGCCTACAGGGTCTTGGTGAGCAGTTCTTC
>NA|TRBV6-1|TRBJ1-2|14|NA
CASSELPGDYGYTF
TGTGCCAGCAGTGAACTTCCTGGGGACTATGGCTACACCTTC
>NA|TRBV5-8|TRBJ1-6|17|NA
CASSLDLGGSYNSPLHF
TGTGCCAGCAGCTTGGACCTCGGGGGCTCCTATAATTCACCCCTCCACTTT
>NA|TRBV7-9|TRBJ1-1|12|NA
CASSTDSSSAFF
TGTGCCAGCAGCACTGACAGCTCGTCGGCTTTCTTT
>NA|TRBV5-4|TRBJ2-7|17|NA
CASSYEPPGHGSYEQYF
TGTGCCAGCAGCTACGAACCGCCGGGACACGGGTCCTACGAGCAGTACTTC
>NA|TRBV11-2|TRBJ1-1|14|few
CASSLSGRRTEAFF
TGTGCCAGCAGCTTATCCGGTCGAAGGACTGAAGCTTTCTTT
>NA|TRBV2|TRBJ1-6|15|NA
CASSEEALRDSPLHF
TGTGCCAGCAGTGAAGAGGCCCTTAGGGATTCACCCCTCCACTTT